The TCR beta chain under discussion was sequenced for a study of early T cells in non-severe SARS-CoV-2 infection. About the study: Bulk RNA taken from unsorted whole blood was sequenced, leaving chains unpaired.

MiXCR was run by TCRdb on the 5' RACE reads, yielding one entry per CDR3 protein. Of over 60,000 distinct CDR3 sequences in the sample, roughly 14% were seen once. General observations from the study: A preference for anti-spike CD8 responses marked VDJdb matching, which missed private and CD4 specificities.

There are a few counts of this clonotype. Its antigen is undetermined. V trimming: 5 bases; J trimming: 8 bases; junction bases outside the gene matches: 14. Germline-derived CDR1 and CDR2 are LNHDA and SQIVND (reference sequence). The length of the CDR3 is 16 residues. The material sequenced was whole blood. This TCR derives from an adult who was a healthcare worker with PCR-confirmed SARS-CoV-2 infection or an uninfected control (not recorded which). The rearrangement uses TRBV19 and TRBJ2-1, with 8 nucleotides matching TRBD1. CDR3 region: CASSATGTGRRHEQFF. In DNA, the CDR3 is TGTGCCAGTAGTGCCACCGGGACAGGAAGACGGCATGAGCAGTTCTTC. The full variable domain, completed using reference TRBV19 and TRBJ2-1, is DGGITQSPKYLFRKEGQNVTLSCEQNLNHDAMYWYRQDPGQGLRLIYYSQIVNDFQKGDIAEGYSVSREKKESFPLTVTSAQKNPTAFYLCASSATGTGRRHEQFFGPGTRLTVL.